This TCR beta chain was sequenced during a study of memory CD8 T cells in hepatitis C reinfection (TCRdb year 2017). Study-wide context: Among the donors, a few cleared two back-to-back HCV infections on their own, whereas two got rid of a primary infection but ended up chronically infected after reinfection. In the reinfection study, participants who had previously resolved an HCV infection were followed up every 3 months. Late or post reinfection samples were collected 12 to 24 weeks after reinfection was detected. Between about 2008 and 2012, about 5 reinfection cases that had stored pre-reinfection samples were identified. The TCR beta repertoire of virus-specific CD8 T cells was tracked longitudinally in five or six donors across an HCV reinfection episode. HCV reinfection was defined by a positive HCV RNA test following two negative tests taken at least 60 days apart. General conclusions and limits of the study: Because only a few donors were included, definitive conclusions about public clonotypes linked to secondary clearance were beyond the reach of the study.

The library was built by means of the immunoSEQ multiplex PCR assay. Genomic DNA was extracted from the sorted cells, and Adaptive Biotechnologies' automated high-throughput method was used to sequence the TCR beta V, D and J regions. A two-step, bias-controlled multiplex PCR was used to amplify CDR3 regions. Amplified TCR beta libraries were sequenced on an Illumina instrument. For the original study's pipeline: Demultiplexed reads were processed to reduce amplification and sequencing bias, and the IMGT database was used to assign CDR3 sequences to gene families. ImmunoSEQ software version 2.0 was used to analyze repertoire data. Clonotype lists were filtered to remove out-of-frame sequences and sequences containing stop codons in the CDR3. Clonotypes with a frequency below 0.01% were excluded because such clonotypes corresponded to less than one cell. To get richness, observed richness was divided by input cell number, while evenness came from dividing Shannon entropy by log observed richness. Repertoire diversity and the similarity between time points were measured using Simpson diversity and Morisita-Horn overlap indices. Clonotypes were categorized as dominant (>1%), sub-dominant (0.5-0.99%), low abundance (0.1-0.49%) or lowest abundance (<0.1%). A germline index was derived by subtracting total nucleotide additions from total CDR3 length and dividing the result by total CDR3 length. TCRdb took over this immuneACCESS table, retaining in-frame rearrangements with V and J assigned. Such tables are incomplete; in checked studies, under half of the missing clones stem from an unresolved V gene, and the remainder is unexplained. V and J calls plus clone size are reproduced from that table; the DNA served to infer D and trimming. For this sample there are 46,000 or so clones; roughly 87% appear just once. The ten largest clones take up roughly 0.7% of the sample.

The CDR3 spans 13 residues, from the cysteine through the phenylalanine. Here the CDR3 DNA is all that survives: 39 bases in frame from base 1. According to the germline V gene (reference sequence), CDR1 reads SEHNR and CDR2 reads FQNEAQ. V gives up 2 bases and J gives up 6 bases, and the segment between their germline ends measures 8 bases. As concerns this clone: The specificity of this receptor is unknown. There are no base qualities to consult, and no much larger clone falls within one base.

The time point label corresponds to: late/post reinfection, 12 to 24 weeks after detection. The sorted cells were sequenced directly ex vivo, without any in vitro expansion ahead of TCR sequencing. Donors were people who inject drugs enrolled in the Montreal Acute Hepatitis C Cohort Study (HEPCO) in Canada. Total naive CD8 T cells, sorted as viable CD3+ CD8+ CD45RO-, came from a couple of donors at all three reinfection time points as controls. Before sorting, cryopreserved peripheral blood mononuclear cells were thawed, and CD8 T cells were purified from the thawed cells. Negative selection with the MACS CD8+ T cell Isolation Kit was used to enrich CD8 T cells. Cells were sorted on a BD FACSAria II sorter using FACSDiva software, and FlowJo was used for data analysis.

Sequencing used naive CD8+ T cells sorted from blood. The cell subset or site label here, explained by the study, means: total naive CD8+CD45RO- T cells. The TCR sequence derives from a man in his late teens or twenties with hepatitis C virus infection. Recombination connected TRBV7-9 to TRBJ2-1; perhaps TRBD2 is the D gene, with 5 bases matching. CDR3 sequence: CASSLLGGNEQFF. The DNA sequence reads TGTGCCAGCAGCTTATTAGGAGGCAATGAGCAGTTCTTC.